Listed below are T cell receptor beta chains from one sample, sequenced in a study of control samples from healthy donors and cancer patients. TCRdb's table, derived via immunoSEQ multiplex PCR, lists solely in-frame clones and lacks some. The sample holds around 250,000 clones, over 75% seen once. The material sequenced was PBMCs. Every receptor here comes from a woman between 55 and 75 years old with lung cancer. The CDR3 runs from the conserved cysteine through the conserved F or W. The D gene is left open where the match is weak.

D gene: .
J gene: TRBJ1-5
V gene: TRBV18
CDR3 protein: CASSPPAGGNQPQHF
CDR3 DNA: TGTGCCAGCTCACCACCAGCGGGGGGCAATCAGCCCCAGCATTTT

D gene: .
J gene: TRBJ2-2
V gene: TRBV2
CDR3 protein: CASSEDRYTGELFF
CDR3 DNA: TGTGCCAGCAGTGAAGATCGGTACACCGGGGAGCTGTTTTTT

D gene: TRBD2
J gene: TRBJ2-3
V gene: TRBV24-1
CDR3 protein: CATGLAGQDTQYF
CDR3 DNA: TGTGCCACCGGACTAGCGGGACAAGATACGCAGTATTTT

D gene: .
J gene: TRBJ2-7
V gene: TRBV7-3
CDR3 protein: CASSIGPLSSYEQYF
CDR3 DNA: TGTGCCAGCAGCATTGGCCCCCTTAGCTCCTACGAGCAGTACTTC

D gene: .
J gene: TRBJ2-7
V gene: TRBV4-1
CDR3 protein: CPSSRLPGTEDPYEQYF
CDR3 DNA: TGCCCCAGCAGCCGGCTCCCGGGGACGGAAGACCCATACGAGCAGTACTTC

D gene: .
J gene: TRBJ1-2
V gene: TRBV3-1/TRBV3-2
CDR3 protein: CASSPTKDYGYTF
CDR3 DNA: TGTGCCAGCAGCCCGACGAAAGACTATGGCTACACCTTC

D gene: TRBD2
J gene: TRBJ2-2
V gene: TRBV6-4
CDR3 protein: CASRRLAATGELFF
CDR3 DNA: TGTGCCAGCAGGAGACTAGCGGCCACCGGGGAGCTGTTTTTT

D gene: TRBD1
J gene: TRBJ2-7
V gene: TRBV4-1
CDR3 protein: CASSPAWDRSYEQYF
CDR3 DNA: TGCGCCAGCAGCCCCGCATGGGACAGGAGCTACGAGCAGTACTTC

D gene: .
J gene: TRBJ2-5
V gene: TRBV9
CDR3 protein: CASSPPADKETQYF
CDR3 DNA: TGTGCCAGCAGTCCCCCAGCGGATAAAGAGACCCAGTACTTC

D gene: .
J gene: TRBJ2-1
V gene: TRBV7-3
CDR3 protein: CASSLTGGSRDNEQFF
CDR3 DNA: TGTGCCAGCAGCTTAACTGGAGGGAGTAGGGACAATGAGCAGTTCTTC

D gene: .
J gene: TRBJ1-1
V gene: TRBV19
CDR3 protein: CASTVTIVNTEAFF
CDR3 DNA: TGTGCCAGTACCGTGACGATAGTGAACACTGAAGCTTTCTTT

D gene: .
J gene: TRBJ1-1
V gene: TRBV19
CDR3 protein: CASSLGTAEAFF
CDR3 DNA: TGTGCCAGTAGTCTCGGGACCGCGGAAGCTTTCTTT

D gene: .
J gene: TRBJ2-5
V gene: TRBV5-1
CDR3 protein: CASSLIEETQYF
CDR3 DNA: TGCGCCAGCAGCTTGATCGAGGAGACCCAGTACTTC